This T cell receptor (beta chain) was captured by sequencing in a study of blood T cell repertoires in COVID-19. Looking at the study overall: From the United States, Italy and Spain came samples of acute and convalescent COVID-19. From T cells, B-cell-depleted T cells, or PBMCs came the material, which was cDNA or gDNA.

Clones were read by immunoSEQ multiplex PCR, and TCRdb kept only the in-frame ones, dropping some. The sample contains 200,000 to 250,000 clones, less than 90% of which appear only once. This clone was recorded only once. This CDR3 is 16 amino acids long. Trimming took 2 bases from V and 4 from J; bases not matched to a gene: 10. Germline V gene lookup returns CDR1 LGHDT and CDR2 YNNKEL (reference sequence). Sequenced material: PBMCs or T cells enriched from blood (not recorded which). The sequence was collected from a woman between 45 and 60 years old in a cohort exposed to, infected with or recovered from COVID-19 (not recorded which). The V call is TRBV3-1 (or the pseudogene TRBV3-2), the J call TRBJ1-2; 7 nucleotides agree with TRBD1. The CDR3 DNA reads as TGTGCCAGCAGCCAAACACCCATGGGACAGCCCTATGGCTACACCTTC. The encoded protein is CASSQTPMGQPYGYTF.